The 2 T cell receptor beta chains in this list originate from one sample, sequenced in a study of CXCR3-negative and CXCR3-positive naive CD8 T cells (dated by TCRdb to the late 2010s). The reads were generated on a NextSeq 550. The Human TCR Profiling Kit (MiLaboratory) was used to make UMI-labeled 5' RACE TRB cDNA libraries. TCRdb reprocessed the reads and assigns one entry to each CDR3 protein sequence, leaving out DNA. The table of this sample itemizes about 41,000 distinct CDR3 sequences. 1.5% to 2% of the sample lies in the top ten. The sequencing sample was made of naive CXCR3- CD8+ T cells from blood. The cell subset or site label on this specimen signifies: CD45RO-CCR7+CD27+CD95- naive CD8+ T cells lacking CXCR3 (TNR3-). The receptors were sampled from a human donor in good health. Some clones in this sample may be carry-over from other donors' samples.

The chain joins TRBV9 to TRBJ2-5. The germline gives CDR1 SGDLS, CDR2 YYNGEE. The CDR3 loop spans 14 amino acids. CDR3 sequence: CASSVSATEETQYF.

This chain connects TRBV7-2 to TRBJ2-3. The germline V gene has CDR1 SGHTA and CDR2 FQGNSA. The CDR3 length is 16 residues. The CDR3 region is CASSFDTGKFTDTQYF.